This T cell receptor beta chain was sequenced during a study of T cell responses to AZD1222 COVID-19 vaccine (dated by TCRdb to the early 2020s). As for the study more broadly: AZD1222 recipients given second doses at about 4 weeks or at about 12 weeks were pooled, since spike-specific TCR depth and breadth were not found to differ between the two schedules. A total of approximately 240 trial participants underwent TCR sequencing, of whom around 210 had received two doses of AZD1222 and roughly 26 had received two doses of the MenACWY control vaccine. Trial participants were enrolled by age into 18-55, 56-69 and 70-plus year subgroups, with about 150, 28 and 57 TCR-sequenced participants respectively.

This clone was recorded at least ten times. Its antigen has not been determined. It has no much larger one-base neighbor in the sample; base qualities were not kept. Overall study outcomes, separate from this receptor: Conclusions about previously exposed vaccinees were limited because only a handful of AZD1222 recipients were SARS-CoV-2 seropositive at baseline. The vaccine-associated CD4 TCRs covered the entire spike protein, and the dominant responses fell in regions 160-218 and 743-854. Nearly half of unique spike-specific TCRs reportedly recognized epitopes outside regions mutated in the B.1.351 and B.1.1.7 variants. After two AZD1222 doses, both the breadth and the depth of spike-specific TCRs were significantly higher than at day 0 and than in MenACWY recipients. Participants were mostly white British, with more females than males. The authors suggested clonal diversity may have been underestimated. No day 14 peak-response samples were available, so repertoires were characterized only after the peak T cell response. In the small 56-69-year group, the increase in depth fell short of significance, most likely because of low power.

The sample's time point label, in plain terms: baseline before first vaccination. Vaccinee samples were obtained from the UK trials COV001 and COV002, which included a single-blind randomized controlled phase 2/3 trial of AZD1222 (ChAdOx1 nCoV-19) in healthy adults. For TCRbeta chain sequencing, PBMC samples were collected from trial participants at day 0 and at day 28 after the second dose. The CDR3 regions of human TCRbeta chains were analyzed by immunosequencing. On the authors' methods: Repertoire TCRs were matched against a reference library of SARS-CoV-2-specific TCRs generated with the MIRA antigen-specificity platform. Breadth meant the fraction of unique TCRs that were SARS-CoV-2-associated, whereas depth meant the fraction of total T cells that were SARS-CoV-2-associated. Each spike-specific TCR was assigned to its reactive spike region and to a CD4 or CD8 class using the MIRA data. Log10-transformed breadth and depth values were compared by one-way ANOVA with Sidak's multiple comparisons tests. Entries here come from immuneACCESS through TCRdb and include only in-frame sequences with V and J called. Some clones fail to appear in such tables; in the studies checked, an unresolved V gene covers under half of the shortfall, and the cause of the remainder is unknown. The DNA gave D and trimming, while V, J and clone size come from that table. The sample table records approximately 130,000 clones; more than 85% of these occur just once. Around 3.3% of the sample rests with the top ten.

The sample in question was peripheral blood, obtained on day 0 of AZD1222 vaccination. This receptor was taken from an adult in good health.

The CDR3 is CASSLWTSADTQYF. The DNA is TGTGCCAGCAGCCTCTGGACTAGCGCGGATACGCAGTATTTT. The rearrangement joined TRBV7-2 to TRBJ2-3, with TRBD2 matching 9 junction bases. The germline V gene yields SGHTA for CDR1 and FQGNSA for CDR2. From the cysteine through the phenylalanine, the CDR3 covers 14 amino acids. Here the CDR3 DNA is all that survives: 42 bases in frame from base 1. Trimmed from V: 5 bases; trimmed from J: 6 bases; junction bases lacking a gene match: 6.